These 11 T cell receptor beta chains were sequenced from one sample in a study of somatic mutations in cytotoxic T cells in rheumatoid arthritis. This table comes from immunoSEQ multiplex PCR, and its TCRdb copy is limited to in-frame clones, with some not included. Here the sample spans roughly 20,000 clones, about 77% being singletons. The source material was CD8+ T cells sorted from blood. These receptors originate from an adult with rheumatoid arthritis.

The rearrangement joins TRBV11-2 to TRBJ2-1; D is perhaps TRBD1 (6 bases). Trimming stripped 2 bases from V and 6 bases from J, with 11 bases between. CDR1 and CDR2 (germline): SGHAT, FQNNGV. The CDR3 has 14 amino acids. The DNA for the CDR3 is TGTGCCAGCAGCTTATCGCAGGGGCGCAATGAGCAGTTCTTC. It yields the protein CASSLSQGRNEQFF.

This clone was seen only a few times. The chain carries TRBV12-5 and TRBJ1-6; maybe TRBD1 (6 bases). Deletions cut 6 bases from V and 8 bases from J, with 14 bases between. The germline V gene encodes CDR1 LGHNT and CDR2 FRNRAP. The CDR3 totals 14 residues. DNA for the CDR3: TGTGCTAGTGGAGAGGGGGTAATCTATTCACCCCTCCACTTT. As protein: CASGEGVIYSPLHF.

This clone occurred a few times. The chain links TRBV19 to TRBJ1-1; D is unresolved. Trimming shortened V by 3 bases and J by 5 bases, and 16 bases separated the two germline ends. The V gene's germline CDR1 is LNHDA and CDR2 SQIVND (reference sequence). The CDR3 covers 15 residues. The CDR3 reads CASSILSGGRTEAFF. The DNA for the CDR3 is TGTGCCAGTAGTATCTTGTCGGGAGGGCGGACTGAAGCTTTCTTT.

The genes are TRBV7-9 and TRBJ1-2; tentatively, D is TRBD1 (6 bases). This CDR3 has 16 amino acids. The V gene's germline CDR1 is SEHNR and CDR2 FQNEAQ (reference sequence). V was shortened by 0 bases and J by 5 bases, with 16 bases between the two germline ends. The CDR3 bases are TGTGCCAGCAGCTTAGCTGGGACATACTCTCCATATGGCTACACCTTC. Amino acids: CASSLAGTYSPYGYTF.

This chain joins TRBV10-3 and TRBJ1-1; D unresolved. V shed 6 bases and J shed 2 bases, with 10 bases lying between them. Per germline, CDR1 ENHRY and CDR2 SYGVKD. The CDR3 is 13 residues long. CDR3: CAIRTRHNTEAFF. The CDR3 DNA reads TGTGCCATCAGGACCAGACACAACACTGAAGCTTTCTTT.

This chain links TRBV19 with TRBJ2-2; D call uncertain. Germline V gene data show CDR1 as LNHDA and CDR2 as SQIVND (reference sequence). The CDR3 loop spans 14 amino acids. V gave up 6 bases and J gave up 0 bases, with 8 bases separating them. CDR3 nucleotide sequence: TGTGCCAGTAGGGACCGACCGAACACCGGGGAGCTGTTTTTT. Translating gives CASRDRPNTGELFF.

The chain couples TRBV5-6 to TRBJ2-7; a weak D match, TRBD1 (5 bases). Trimming pared 0 bases from V and 3 bases from J, leaving 10 bases between. The germline V gene has CDR1 SGHDT and CDR2 YYEEEE. This CDR3 has 14 residues. CDR3 in amino acids: CASSLGQLDYEQYF. The CDR3 nucleotides are TGTGCCAGCAGCTTGGGACAGTTGGACTACGAGCAGTACTTC. The full variable domain, rest sourced from reference TRBV5-6 and TRBJ2-7, is DAGVTQSPTHLIKTRGQQVTLRCSPKSGHDTVSWYQQALGQGPQFIFQYYEEEERQRGNFPDRFSGHQFPNYSSELNVNALLLGDSALYLCASSLGQLDYEQYFGPGTRLTVT.

There are a few counts of this clone. CDR3 sequence reads: CASSPGTGGGRAFF. CDR3 nucleotide sequence: TGTGCCAGCAGCCCAGGGACAGGGGGAGGAAGAGCTTTCTTT. The V gene is TRBV14, the J gene TRBJ1-1, with 11 nucleotides matching TRBD1. Trimming removed 4 bases from V and 10 bases from J; junction bases left unmatched: 8. The CDR3 contains 14 residues. Germline V lookup: CDR1 SGHDN, CDR2 FVKESK. Looking up the rest from reference TRBV14 and TRBJ1-1 gives the full variable domain: EAGVTQFPSHSVIEKGQTVTLRCDPISGHDNLYWYRRVMGKEIKFLLHFVKESKQDESGMPNNRFLAERTGGTYSTLKVQPAELEDSGVYFCASSPGTGGGRAFFGQGTRLTVV.

This chain links TRBV7-9 with TRBJ2-2; the D is unclear. Trimming took off 3 bases at V and 1 base at J, with 12 bases between the two ends. From germline, CDR1 is SEHNR and CDR2 FQNEAQ (reference sequence). This CDR3 is built from 16 residues. DNA of the CDR3: TGTGCCAGCAGCTTGAAAAGCTGGGGGAACACCGGGGAGCTGTTTTTT. It encodes CASSLKSWGNTGELFF.

The V call is TRBV6-4, the J call TRBJ2-3; no firm D call. V was clipped by 3 bases and J by 0 bases, with 10 bases between them. Per germline, CDR1 MRHNA and CDR2 SNTAGT. CDR3 length: 15 residues. Here the CDR3 reads CASSEAPASTDTQYF. In nucleotides, the CDR3 is TGTGCCAGCAGTGAGGCGCCGGCCAGCACAGATACGCAGTATTTT.

The chain employs TRBV9 and TRBJ2-7; TRBD1 or TRBD2 may be the D gene (6 bases each). Germline values: CDR1 SGDLS, CDR2 YYNGEE. This CDR3 spans 14 amino acids. Trimming removed 0 bases at V and 5 bases at J, with 12 bases between. Here the CDR3 reads CASSVEGDFDEQYF. CDR3 in DNA: TGTGCCAGCAGCGTAGAGGGGGACTTCGACGAGCAGTACTTC.